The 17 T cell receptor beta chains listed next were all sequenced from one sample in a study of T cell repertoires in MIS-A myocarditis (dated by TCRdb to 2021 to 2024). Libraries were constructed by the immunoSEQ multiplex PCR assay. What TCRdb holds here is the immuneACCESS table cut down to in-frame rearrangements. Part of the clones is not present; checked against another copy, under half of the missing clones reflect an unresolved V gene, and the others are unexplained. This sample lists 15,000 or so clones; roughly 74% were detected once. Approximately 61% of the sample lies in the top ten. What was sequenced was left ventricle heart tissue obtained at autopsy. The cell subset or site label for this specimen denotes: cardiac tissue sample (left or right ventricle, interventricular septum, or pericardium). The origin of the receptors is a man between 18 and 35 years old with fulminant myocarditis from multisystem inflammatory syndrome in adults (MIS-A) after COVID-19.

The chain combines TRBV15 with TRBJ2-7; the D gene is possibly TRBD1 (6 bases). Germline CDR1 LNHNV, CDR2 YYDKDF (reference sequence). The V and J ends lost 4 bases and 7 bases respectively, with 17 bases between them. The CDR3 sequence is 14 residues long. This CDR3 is CATSKIRGAWEQYF. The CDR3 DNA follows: TGTGCCACCAGCAAAATCAGGGGCGCTTGGGAGCAGTACTTC. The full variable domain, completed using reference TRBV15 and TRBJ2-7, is DAMVIQNPRYQVTQFGKPVTLSCSQTLNHNVMYWYQQKSSQAPKLLFHYYDKDFNNEADTPDNFQSRRPNTSFCFLDIRSPGLGDTAMYLCATSKIRGAWEQYFGPGTRLTVT.

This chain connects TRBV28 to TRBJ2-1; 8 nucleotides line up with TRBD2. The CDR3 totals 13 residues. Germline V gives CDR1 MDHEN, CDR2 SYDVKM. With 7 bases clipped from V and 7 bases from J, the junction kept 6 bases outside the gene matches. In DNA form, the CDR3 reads TGTGCCAGCATGGCGGGGGGACGGAATGAGCAGTTCTTC. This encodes CASMAGGRNEQFF.

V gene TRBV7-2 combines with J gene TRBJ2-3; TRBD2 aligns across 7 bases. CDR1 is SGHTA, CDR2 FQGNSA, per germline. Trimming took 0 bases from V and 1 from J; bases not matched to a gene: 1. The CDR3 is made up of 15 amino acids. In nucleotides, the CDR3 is TGTGCCAGCAGCTTAGCGGCGGGGGGCACAGATACGCAGTATTTT. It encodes CASSLAAGGTDTQYF.

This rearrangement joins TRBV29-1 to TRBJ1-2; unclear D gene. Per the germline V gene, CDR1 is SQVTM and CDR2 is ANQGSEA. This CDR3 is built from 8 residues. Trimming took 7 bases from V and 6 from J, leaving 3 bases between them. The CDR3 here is CSDNGYTF. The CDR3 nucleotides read TGCAGCGACAATGGCTACACCTTC.

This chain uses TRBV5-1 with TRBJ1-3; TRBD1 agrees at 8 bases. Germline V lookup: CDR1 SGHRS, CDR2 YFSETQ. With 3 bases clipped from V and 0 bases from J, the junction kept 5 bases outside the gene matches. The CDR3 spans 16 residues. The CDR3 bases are TGCGCCAGCAGCTCGACAGGGGAGAGCTCTGGAAACACCATATATTTT. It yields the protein CASSSTGESSGNTIYF.

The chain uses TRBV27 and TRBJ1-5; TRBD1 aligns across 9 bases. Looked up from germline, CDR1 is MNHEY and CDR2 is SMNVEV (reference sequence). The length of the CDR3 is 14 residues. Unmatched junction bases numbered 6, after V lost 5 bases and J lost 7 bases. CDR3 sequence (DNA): TGTGCCAGCAGTCCCGGGACAGGGCACCAGCCCCAGCATTTT. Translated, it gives CASSPGTGHQPQHF.

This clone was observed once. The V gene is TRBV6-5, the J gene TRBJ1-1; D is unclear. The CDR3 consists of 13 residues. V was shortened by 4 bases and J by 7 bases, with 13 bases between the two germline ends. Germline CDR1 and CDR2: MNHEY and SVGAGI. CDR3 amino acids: CASSSIQTVEAFF. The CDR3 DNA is TGTGCCAGCAGTTCCATCCAGACGGTTGAAGCTTTCTTT.

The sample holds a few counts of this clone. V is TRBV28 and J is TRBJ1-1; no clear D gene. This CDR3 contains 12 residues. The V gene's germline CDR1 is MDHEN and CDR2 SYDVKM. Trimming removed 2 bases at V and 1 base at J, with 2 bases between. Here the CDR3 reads CASSLTNTEAFF. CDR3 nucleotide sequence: TGTGCCAGCAGTTTAACGAACACTGAAGCTTTCTTT.

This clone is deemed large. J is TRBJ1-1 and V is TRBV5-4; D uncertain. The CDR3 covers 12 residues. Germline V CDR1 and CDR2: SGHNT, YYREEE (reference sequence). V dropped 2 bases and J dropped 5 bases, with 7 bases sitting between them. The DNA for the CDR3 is TGTGCCAGCAGCTTATTAGGGACTGAAGCTTTCTTT. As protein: CASSLLGTEAFF.

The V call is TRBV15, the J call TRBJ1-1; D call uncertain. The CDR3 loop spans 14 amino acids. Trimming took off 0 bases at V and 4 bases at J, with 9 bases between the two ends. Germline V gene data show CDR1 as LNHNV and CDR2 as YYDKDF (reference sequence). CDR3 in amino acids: CATSRDMRVTEAFF. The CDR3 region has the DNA TGTGCCACCAGCAGAGATATGAGGGTCACTGAAGCTTTCTTT.

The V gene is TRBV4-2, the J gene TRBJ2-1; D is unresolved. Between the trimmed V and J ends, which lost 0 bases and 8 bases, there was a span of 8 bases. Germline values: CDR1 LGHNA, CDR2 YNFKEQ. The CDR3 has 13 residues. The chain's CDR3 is CASSQDRVHEQFF. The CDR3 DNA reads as TGTGCCAGCAGCCAAGATCGGGTGCATGAGCAGTTCTTC.

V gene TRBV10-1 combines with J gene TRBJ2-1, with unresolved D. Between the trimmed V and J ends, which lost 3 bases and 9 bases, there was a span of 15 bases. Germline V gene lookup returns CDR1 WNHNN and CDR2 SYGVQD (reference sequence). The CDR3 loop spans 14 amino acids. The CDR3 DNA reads TGCGCCAGCAGTGACAGGTCGGAGTTCCCTGAGCAGTTCTTC. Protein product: CASSDRSEFPEQFF.

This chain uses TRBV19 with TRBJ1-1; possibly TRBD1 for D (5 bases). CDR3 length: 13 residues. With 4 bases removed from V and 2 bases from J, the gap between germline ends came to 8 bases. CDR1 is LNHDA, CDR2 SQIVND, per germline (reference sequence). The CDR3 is CASSKGVNTEAFF. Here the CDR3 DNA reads TGTGCCAGTAGTAAAGGGGTTAACACTGAAGCTTTCTTT.

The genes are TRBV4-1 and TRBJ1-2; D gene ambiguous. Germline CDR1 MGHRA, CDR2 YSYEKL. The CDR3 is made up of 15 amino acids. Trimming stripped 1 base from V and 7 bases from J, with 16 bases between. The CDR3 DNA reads TGCGCCAGCAGCCAAGTTGGAGTAGGGAGAGGTGGCTACACCTTC. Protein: CASSQVGVGRGGYTF.

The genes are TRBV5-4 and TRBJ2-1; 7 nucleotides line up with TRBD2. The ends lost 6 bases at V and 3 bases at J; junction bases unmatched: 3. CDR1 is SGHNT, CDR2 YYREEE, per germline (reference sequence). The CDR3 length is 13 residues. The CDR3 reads CASTLADYNEQFF. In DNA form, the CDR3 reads TGTGCCAGCACCCTAGCGGACTACAATGAGCAGTTCTTC. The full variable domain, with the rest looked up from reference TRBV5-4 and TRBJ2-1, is ETGVTQSPTHLIKTRGQQVTLRCSSQSGHNTVSWYQQALGQGPQFIFQYYREEENGRGNFPPRFSGLQFPNYSSELNVNALELDDSALYLCASTLADYNEQFFGPGTRLTVL.

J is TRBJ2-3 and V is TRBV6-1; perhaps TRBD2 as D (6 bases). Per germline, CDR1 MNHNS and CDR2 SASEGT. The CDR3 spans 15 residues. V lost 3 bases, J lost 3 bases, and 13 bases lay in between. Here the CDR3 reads CASSEGLVKTDTQYF. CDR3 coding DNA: TGTGCCAGCAGTGAGGGACTTGTGAAGACAGATACGCAGTATTTT.

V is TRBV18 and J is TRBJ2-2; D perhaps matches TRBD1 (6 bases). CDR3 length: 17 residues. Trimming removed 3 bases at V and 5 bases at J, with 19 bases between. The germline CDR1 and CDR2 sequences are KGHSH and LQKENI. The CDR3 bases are TGTGCCAGCTCACCCGTTACAGGGTTGGTTTGGACCGGGGAGCTGTTTTTT. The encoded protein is CASSPVTGLVWTGELFF.